These 2 T cell receptor beta chains were all obtained from the same sample, sequenced in a study of cytomegalovirus exposure and HLA in healthy donors. PCR was performed using 60 Vbeta and 13 Jbeta primers. Profiled with immunoSEQ multiplex PCR; TCRdb holds only in-frame clones, not every one. The sample lists 150,000 to 200,000 clones, around three quarters seen once, with less than 2% in the top ten. Specimen: PBMCs. The receptors shown here come from a woman in her 30s in good health and CMV-seronegative.

The rearrangement joins TRBV27 to TRBJ1-2, with 10 nucleotides matching TRBD1. V was clipped by 5 bases and J by 7 bases; unmatched bases: 10. This CDR3 contains 15 residues. In germline, CDR1 is MNHEY, CDR2 SMNVEV (reference sequence). The DNA of the CDR3 is TGTGCCAGCAGTCCACCGGGACAGGGGATCGGTGGCTACACCTTC. Amino acid sequence: CASSPPGQGIGGYTF.

CDR3 nucleotides: TGCGCCAGCAGCTCCCGAGGGACTAGCGGGGGGAGGAGAGATACGCAGTATTTT. This gives the protein CASSSRGTSGGRRDTQYF. The genes are TRBV5-1 and TRBJ2-3; TRBD2 aligns across 15 bases. The CDR3 is 18 amino acids. Trimming cost V 3 bases and J 5 bases; bases outside gene matches: 10. In germline, CDR1 is SGHRS, CDR2 YFSETQ.